The clone carrying this T cell receptor (beta chain) has a handful of counts. The sample belongs to a study of blood T cell repertoires in COVID-19. Methods used by the authors: Reference gene primer amplification gave estimated nucleated cell counts. Sequenced by immunoSEQ multiplex PCR; TCRdb stores in-frame clones only, minus some. That table gives V, J and clone size, and the DNA gave D and trimming. The sample has approximately 150,000 clones; about nine tenths are singletons. CDR1 and CDR2 (germline): MGHRA, YSYEKL. Between the trimmed V and J ends, which lost 1 base and 4 bases, there was a span of 10 bases. The CDR3 has 14 residues.

The J gene is TRBJ1-2, the V gene TRBV4-1; D may be TRBD1 (5 bases). The sequenced material came from peripheral blood. This clonotype was obtained from a man aged 45-65 years who had recovered from COVID-19. The CDR3, as DNA: TGCGCCAGCAGCCAAGTGGACGGGGGCTATGGCTACACCTTC. It encodes CASSQVDGGYGYTF.